This TCR beta chain was recovered during a study of T cell responses to AZD1222 COVID-19 vaccine. Overall study results and limits: Most donors were white British and more were female, and clonal diversity was possibly underestimated. The study sampled repertoires only after the peak T cell response. Along spike, vaccine-associated CD4 TCRs were found throughout, with dominance at 160-218 and 743-854. Only a handful of AZD1222 recipients, more than five in all, had baseline seropositivity.

V lost 6 bases and J lost 8; bases outside the gene matches: 4. CDR1 is SQVTM, CDR2 ANQGSEA, per germline. This CDR3 is 13 amino acids long. Only one count was recorded for this clone. No antigen is known for it. Profiled with immunoSEQ multiplex PCR; TCRdb holds only in-frame clones, not every one. In the table there are about 130,000 clones, 90% to 95% of which are singletons. The genes are TRBV29-1 and TRBJ2-1; TRBD2 matches at 13 bases. The sequence was obtained from an adult in good health. Sequencing was performed on peripheral blood, taken on day 0 of AZD1222 vaccination. CDR3: CSVTSGRGYEQFF. The CDR3 nucleotides are TGCAGCGTAACTAGCGGGAGGGGGTATGAGCAGTTCTTC.